These 23 T cell receptor beta chains were all obtained from the same sample, sequenced in a study of T cell repertoires in cytomegalovirus infection. No antigen has been identified for these receptors. TCRdb recomputed calls from the reads with MiXCR, one row per CDR3 protein. The sample contains under 300,000 distinct CDR3 sequences, around 20% of which appear only once. Here the sequenced sample was cultured PBMCs, taken from culture after CMV antigen stimulation. These receptors all come from a human donor in good health (CMV status not recorded). Some clones in this sample may be carry-over from other donors' samples.

This clonotype was counted a few times. This chain links TRBV6-1 with TRBJ1-1; D possibly corresponds to TRBD1 (5 bases). The CDR3 totals 12 residues. In germline, CDR1 is MNHNS, CDR2 SASEGT. Between the trimmed V and J ends, which lost 5 bases and 5 bases, there was a span of 9 bases. As DNA, the CDR3 is TGTGCCAGCAGTTGGGGGAAGACTGAAGCTTTCTTT. Its translation: CASSWGKTEAFF.

V is TRBV19 and J is TRBJ2-1; 7 bases match TRBD2. Looked up from germline, CDR1 is LNHDA and CDR2 is SQIVND (reference sequence). The V and J ends lost 6 bases and 5 bases, in that order; junction bases with no gene match: 7. The CDR3 runs to 14 residues. This chain's CDR3 is CASRSGTRDNEQFF. In DNA, the CDR3 is TGTGCCAGTAGGAGCGGGACTCGCGACAATGAGCAGTTCTTC.

CDR3 nucleotides: TGTGCCAGCAGCTCAGCAAGGGGGATCTACGAGCAGTACTTC. Translated, it gives CASSSARGIYEQYF. V gene TRBV11-2 combines with J gene TRBJ2-7; D might be TRBD1 (6 bases). Germline CDR1 is SGHAT and CDR2 is FQNNGV. V lost 4 bases, J lost 3 bases, and 13 bases lay in between. The CDR3 extends over 14 amino acids.

The chain links TRBV27 to TRBJ1-6; D is possibly TRBD1 (6 bases). V lost 8 bases to trimming and J lost 5 bases, with 10 bases between them. The CDR3 runs 13 residues. Germline values: CDR1 MNHEY, CDR2 SMNVEV (reference sequence). The CDR3 here is CASWGLDNSPLHF. CDR3 in DNA: TGTGCCAGCTGGGGGCTGGATAATTCACCCCTCCACTTT.

This clonotype appeared many times. The chain uses TRBV7-2 and TRBJ1-1; no clear D. The CDR3 runs 14 residues. The V end lost 2 bases, the J end lost 5 bases, and 12 bases lay between the germline ends. In germline, CDR1 is SGHTA, CDR2 FQGNSA. CDR3 nucleotides: TGTGCCAGCAGCTTAAACGGCGGGAGAACTGAAGCTTTCTTT. As protein: CASSLNGGRTEAFF.

CDR3 protein: CASTPTSGSREQYF. The CDR3 coding sequence is TGTGCCAGTACCCCGACTAGCGGGAGCCGCGAGCAGTACTTC. The V and J genes are TRBV19 and TRBJ2-7; 12 bases map to TRBD2. CDR1 is LNHDA and CDR2 is SQIVND in the germline V gene (reference sequence). The CDR3 covers 14 residues. The trim removed 7 bases at V and 6 bases at J, leaving 7 bases unmatched.

This sequence joins TRBV4-2 and TRBJ2-3, with D perhaps assigned TRBD1 or TRBD2 (6 bases each). The CDR3 has 17 residues. CDR1 is LGHNA, CDR2 YNFKEQ, per germline. V dropped 0 bases and J dropped 2 bases, with 15 bases sitting between them. CDR3 in amino acids: CASSQDEGGGPTDTQYF. CDR3 nucleotides: TGTGCCAGCAGCCAAGATGAAGGGGGAGGCCCCACAGATACGCAGTATTTT.

In this sample, this clonotype turned up a few times. The chain couples TRBV7-8 to TRBJ2-6, with D maybe TRBD1 (6 bases). Trimming took off 1 base at V and 0 bases at J, with 16 bases between the two ends. Germline CDR1 and CDR2: SGHVS and FQNEAQ. CDR3 length equals 19 residues. The CDR3 protein is CASSLVKLGQSSGANVLTF. CDR3 coding DNA: TGTGCCAGCAGCTTAGTTAAGTTGGGACAAAGCTCTGGGGCCAACGTCCTGACTTTC.

The rearrangement links TRBV12-3 or TRBV12-4 to TRBJ2-7, with 7 bases lining up with TRBD1. Unmatched junction bases numbered 12, after V lost 7 bases and J lost 6 bases. The CDR3 runs to 14 residues. CDR3 DNA: TGTGCCAGCACCGACAAGACAGGGCCATTCGAGCAGTACTTC. It yields the protein CASTDKTGPFEQYF.

The chain couples TRBV5-1 to TRBJ2-1, with a possible D match to TRBD1 (6 bases). The CDR3 extends over 12 amino acids. The germline V gene encodes CDR1 SGHRS and CDR2 YFSETQ. V was cut by 4 bases and J by 12 bases, with 14 bases left in between. The CDR3 sequence: CASSPSTGPQFF. The CDR3 bases are TGCGCCAGCAGCCCCTCTACAGGGCCGCAGTTCTTC.

This rearrangement joins TRBV5-6 to TRBJ1-5; D gene ambiguous. The CDR3 runs 15 residues. V lost 0 bases, J lost 4 bases, and 11 bases lay in between. Germline-derived CDR1 and CDR2 are SGHDT and YYEEEE. The CDR3 spells CASSLEGRGNQPQHF. In DNA form, the CDR3 reads TGTGCCAGCAGCTTGGAAGGCAGAGGTAATCAGCCCCAGCATTTT.

Ten or more counts support this clonotype. The chain links TRBV12-5 to TRBJ1-1; unclear D gene. Germline values: CDR1 LGHNT, CDR2 FRNRAP. This CDR3 spans 15 amino acids. V lost 6 bases and J lost 1, with 15 bases in between. CDR3 nucleotide sequence: TGTGCTAGTGGAGACCGGATTACAGCGAACACTGAAGCTTTCTTT. It yields the protein CASGDRITANTEAFF.

The V and J genes are TRBV7-9 and TRBJ1-1; 10 nucleotides agree with TRBD1. After removal of 6 bases from V and 1 base from J, the junction contained 8 bases not matched to a gene. This CDR3 has 16 residues. The germline gives CDR1 SEHNR, CDR2 FQNEAQ (reference sequence). CDR3 protein: CASSIPGQGRNTEAFF. The CDR3 DNA sequence: TGTGCCAGCAGTATCCCGGGACAGGGGCGGAACACTGAAGCTTTCTTT.

This clonotype appeared a few times. V gene TRBV6-2 or TRBV6-3 combines with J gene TRBJ2-5, with 8 bases lining up with TRBD1. This CDR3 spans 13 amino acids. The J segment lost 5 bases and the V segment lost 6 bases, leaving 5 bases of the junction unmatched. The germline gives CDR1 MNHEY, CDR2 SVGEGT. The CDR3 DNA reads as TGTGCCAGCAGAGGACAGGGACGCGAGACCCAGTACTTC. Its protein product is CASRGQGRETQYF.

This clonotype was counted many times. V gene TRBV7-2 combines with J gene TRBJ1-2, with D uncertain. The germline V and J ends were trimmed by 1 base and 6 bases, with 9 bases remaining between them. The CDR3 totals 13 residues. Per the germline V gene, CDR1 is SGHTA and CDR2 is FQGNSA. The CDR3 nucleotides are TGTGCCAGCAGCTTAGGGCATGAGGATGGCTACACCTTC. Amino acid sequence: CASSLGHEDGYTF.

This clonotype occurred a few times. The V call is TRBV7-9, the J call TRBJ2-5; D is perhaps TRBD1 (7 bases). This CDR3 has 14 residues. The V end was cut by 8 bases, the J end by 2 bases, with 15 bases between. Germline loops: CDR1 SEHNR, CDR2 FQNEAQ (reference sequence). This CDR3 is CASLSRGVQETQYF. As DNA, the CDR3 is TGTGCCAGCCTTAGCAGGGGGGTACAAGAGACCCAGTACTTC. Full variable domain (missing parts from reference TRBV7-9 and TRBJ2-5): DTGVSQNPRHKITKRGQNVTFRCDPISEHNRLYWYRQTLGQGPEFLTYFQNEAQLEKSRLLSDRFSAERPKGSFSTLEIQRTEQGDSAMYLCASLSRGVQETQYFGPGTRLLVL.

This clonotype was counted between two and nine times. The chain carries TRBV18 and TRBJ2-3; 9 bases agree with TRBD2. V dropped 6 bases and J dropped 5; count of bases not matched to a gene: 18. The CDR3 totals 18 residues. Germline V gene sequence: CDR1 KGHSH, CDR2 LQKENI. The CDR3 coding sequence is TGTGCCAGCTCGCCTAGAATGACAGCTAGCGGGGCAAGAGATACGCAGTATTTT. Protein product: CASSPRMTASGARDTQYF.

This clonotype occurred a few times. The chain employs TRBV12-3 or TRBV12-4 and TRBJ2-7, with 7 bases fitting TRBD1. V lost 6 bases and J lost 2; bases outside the gene matches: 7. This CDR3 region has 14 residues. Here the CDR3 DNA reads TGTGCCAGCAGCCGGACCGGACAGGCCTACGAGCAGTACGTC. Residues: CASSRTGQAYEQYV.

The V call is TRBV28, the J call TRBJ1-5; 7 bases map to TRBD1. Losses at the gene ends were 6 bases for V and 6 bases for J; bases not matched to a gene: 11. The CDR3 loop spans 15 amino acids. Per germline, CDR1 MDHEN and CDR2 SYDVKM. The CDR3 sequence: CASRQGQVGVQPQHF. Written as DNA, the CDR3 is TGTGCCAGCAGACAAGGACAGGTAGGGGTTCAGCCCCAGCATTTT.

For the CDR3, the DNA is TGCAGTGCTAACCCCCTGGGAGGTCGCGCTACGCAGTATTTT. This translates into CSANPLGGRATQYF. This chain uses TRBV20-1 with TRBJ2-3; tentatively, D is TRBD2 (6 bases). This CDR3 comprises 14 residues. V shed 4 bases and J shed 8 bases, with 19 bases lying between them. Germline V gene data show CDR1 as DFQATT and CDR2 as SNEGSKA (reference sequence).

V usage is TRBV30 and J usage is TRBJ2-5; 7 bases are a match to TRBD2. This CDR3 comprises 13 residues. Germline assignment: CDR1 GTSNPN and CDR2 SVGIG (reference sequence). V lost 1 base and J lost 4; bases outside the gene matches: 3. This chain's CDR3 is CAWSGLAGETQYF. For the CDR3, the DNA is TGTGCCTGGAGTGGATTAGCGGGAGAGACCCAGTACTTC. Looking up the rest from reference TRBV30 and TRBJ2-5 gives the full variable domain: SQTIHQWPATLVQPVGSPLSLECTVEGTSNPNLYWYRQAAGRGLQLLFYSVGIGQISSEVPQNLSASRPQDRQFILSSKKLLLSDSGFYLCAWSGLAGETQYFGPGTRLLVL.

This clonotype was seen more than once but under ten times. The gene calls are TRBV4-1 and TRBJ2-6; 11 nucleotides align to TRBD1. The junction had 10 bases not matched to a gene; V was cut back by 3 bases and J by 3 bases. The CDR3 is made up of 19 amino acids. The V gene's germline CDR1 is MGHRA and CDR2 YSYEKL. The CDR3: CASSQPKGDRGYGANVLTF. DNA for the CDR3: TGCGCCAGCAGCCAGCCCAAAGGGGACAGGGGGTATGGGGCCAACGTCCTGACTTTC.

This chain uses TRBV6-2 or TRBV6-3 with TRBJ2-7; D might be TRBD1 (6 bases). From germline, CDR1 is MNHEY and CDR2 SVGEGT. There are 15 residues in the CDR3. Trimming pared 8 bases from V and 0 bases from J, leaving 17 bases between. The CDR3 DNA reads TGTGCCAGCGGCCTCGGTGAGGGGGTCTCCTACGAGCAGTACGTC. This sequence encodes CASGLGEGVSYEQYV.